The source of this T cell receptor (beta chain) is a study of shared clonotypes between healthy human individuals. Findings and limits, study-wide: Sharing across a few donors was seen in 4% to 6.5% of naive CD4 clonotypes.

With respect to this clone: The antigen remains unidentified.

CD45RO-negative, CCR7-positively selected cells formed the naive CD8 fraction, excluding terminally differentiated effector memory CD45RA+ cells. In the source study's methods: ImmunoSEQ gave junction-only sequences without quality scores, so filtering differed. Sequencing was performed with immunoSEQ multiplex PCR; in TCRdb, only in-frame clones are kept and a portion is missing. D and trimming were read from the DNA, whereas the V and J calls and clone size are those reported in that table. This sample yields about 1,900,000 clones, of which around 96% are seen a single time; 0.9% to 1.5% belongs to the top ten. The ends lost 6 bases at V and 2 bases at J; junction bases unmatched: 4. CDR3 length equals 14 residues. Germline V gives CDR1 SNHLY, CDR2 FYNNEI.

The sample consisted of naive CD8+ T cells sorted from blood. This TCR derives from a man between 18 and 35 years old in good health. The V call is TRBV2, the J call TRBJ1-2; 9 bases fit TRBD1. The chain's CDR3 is CASRGTGLNYGYTF. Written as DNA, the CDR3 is TGTGCCAGCAGGGGGACAGGGCTCAACTATGGCTACACCTTC.